This is a list of T cell receptor beta chains from one sample in a study of cytomegalovirus exposure and HLA in healthy donors. Produced via immunoSEQ multiplex PCR; TCRdb's table is partial and in-frame only. The sample includes around 130,000 clones, about four fifths of them seen just once. Sequenced sample: PBMCs. Every receptor here comes from a woman aged 18-29 years in good health and CMV-seronegative. The CDR3 runs from the conserved cysteine through the conserved F or W.

v_gene | CDR3aa
TRBV7-9 | CASSLGAGLAAQESQYF
TRBV4-2 | CASSQEGTARIIGTGELFF
TRBV5-4 | CASRPRDRGSDTEAFF
TRBV5-1 | CASSLGSGPFSPLHF
TRBV4-1 | CASSQDVAGRSSNYGYTF
TRBV6-5 | CASSYRQGYNEKLFF
TRBV4-2 | CASSQDPGRGVDYGYTF
TRBV2 | CASNRGSGANVLTF
TRBV5-1 | CASSLVGSGIQETQYF
TRBV5-4 | CASSGEAGRNTDTQYF
TRBV7-9 | CASSERQGYGYTF
TRBV6-5 | CASSSYRAPNTEAFF
TRBV5-6 | CASSGTLGNQPQHF
TRBV13 | CASSLVGGTGEKGTQYF
TRBV4-1 | CASSPRVVSGNTIYF
TRBV5-4 | CASSIGPGGHDGYTF
TRBV9 | CASSPRDSNPQRDEQYF
TRBV29-1 | CSVAPRGANTEAFF
TRBV7-9 | CASSPRQSSYNEQFF
TRBV9 | CASSRGYQPQHF
TRBV11-1 | CASSVGQGLYGYTF
TRBV6-6 | CASSYSVEGKAFF
TRBV19 | CASSPRQGQRYGYTF
TRBV29-1 | CSEGGPGDTQYF
TRBV6-4 | CASSDSTGRGTDTQYF
TRBV5-5 | CASSSRYLAGERNEQFF
TRBV7-9 | CASSLRGGDTEAFF
TRBV7-2 | CASSLTGTNYGYTF
TRBV25-1 | CASSDPDRGPGANGLTF
TRBV21-1 | CASLPFGEQYF
TRBV7-6 | CASSPAVNYNEQFF
TRBV7-2 | CASGGLAEANEQFF
TRBV27 | CASSSTRTSGRLGNEQFF